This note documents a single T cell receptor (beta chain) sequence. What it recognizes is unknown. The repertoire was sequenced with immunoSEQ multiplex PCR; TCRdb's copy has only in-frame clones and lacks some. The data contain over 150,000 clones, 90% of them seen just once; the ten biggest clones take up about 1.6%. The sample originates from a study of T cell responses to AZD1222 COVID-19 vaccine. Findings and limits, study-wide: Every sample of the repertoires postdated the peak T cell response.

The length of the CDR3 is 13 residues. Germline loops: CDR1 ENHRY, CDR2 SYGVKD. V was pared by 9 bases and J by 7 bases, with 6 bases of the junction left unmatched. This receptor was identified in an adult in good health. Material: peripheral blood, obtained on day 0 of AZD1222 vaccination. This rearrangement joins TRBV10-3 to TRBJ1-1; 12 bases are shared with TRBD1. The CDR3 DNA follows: TGTGCCATTTCCGGGACAGGGGGCAATGAAGCTTTCTTT. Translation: CAISGTGGNEAFF.